These 8 T cell receptor beta chains originate from one sample sequenced in a study of shared clonotypes between healthy human individuals (dated by TCRdb to the early 2020s). Library method: the immunoSEQ multiplex PCR assay. TCRdb retrieved this table from immuneACCESS and kept in-frame rearrangements only. Not all clones are present; in checked studies, unresolved V genes account for under half, and no reason is known for the remainder. The sample data list about 1.4 million clones, and 96% of these were observed just once. In total, the top ten clones hold over 1% of the sample. Source material: naive CD4+ T cells sorted from blood. In light of the paper, this sample's cell subset or site label describes: CD45RA+ positively selected. These receptors originate from a young man in good health.

The V and J genes are TRBV4-2 and TRBJ2-7; D gene unclear. The germline V gene has CDR1 LGHNA and CDR2 YNFKEQ. With 0 bases removed from V and 6 bases from J, the gap between germline ends came to 18 bases. The CDR3 has 16 amino acids. The CDR3: CASSQDLAPGVPEQYF. The CDR3 region has the DNA TGTGCCAGCAGCCAAGATTTGGCCCCAGGTGTCCCCGAGCAGTACTTC.

The genes are TRBV11-2 and TRBJ2-4; no clear D. V was trimmed by 3 bases and J by 2 bases, leaving 14 bases between them. There are 16 residues in the CDR3. Germline-derived CDR1 and CDR2 are SGHAT and FQNNGV. The CDR3 nucleotides are TGTGCCAGCAGCTTCTTCACCCAACGGTCCAAAAACATTCAGTACTTC. Amino acid sequence: CASSFFTQRSKNIQYF.

The rearrangement uses TRBV5-1 and TRBJ1-1; perhaps TRBD1 as D (5 bases). The germline CDR1 and CDR2 sequences are SGHRS and YFSETQ. V lost 7 bases to trimming and J lost 4 bases, with 17 bases between them. The CDR3 sequence is 14 residues long. CDR3 sequence: CASHENQGGTEAFF. CDR3 coding DNA: TGCGCCAGCCATGAAAACCAGGGTGGCACTGAAGCTTTCTTT. The whole variable domain, filled in from reference TRBV5-1 and TRBJ1-1, reads KAGVTQTPRYLIKTRGQQVTLSCSPISGHRSVSWYQQTPGQGLQFLFEYFSETQRNKGNFPGRFSGRQFSNSRSEMNVSTLELGDSALYLCASHENQGGTEAFFGQGTRLTVV.

This clone was seen only once. The chain has TRBV2 and TRBJ1-4, with D uncertain. Germline assignment: CDR1 SNHLY and CDR2 FYNNEI. V lost 4 bases and J 8 bases, leaving 14 bases between the germline ends. The CDR3 sequence is 14 residues long. CDR3 sequence (DNA): TGTGCCAGCAGTGTGGCGTTACTCCGCGAAAAACTGTTTTTT. This codes for CASSVALLREKLFF.

The chain employs TRBV30 and TRBJ1-1; D gene uncertain. V was cut by 4 bases and J by 0 bases, with 9 bases left in between. CDR1 and CDR2 (germline): GTSNPN, SVGIG (reference sequence). CDR3 size: 13 residues. The CDR3 region is CAWKAGLNTEAFF. The DNA for the CDR3 is TGTGCCTGGAAAGCAGGTCTGAACACTGAAGCTTTCTTT. The entire variable domain, with the rest obtained from reference TRBV30 and TRBJ1-1, is as follows: SQTIHQWPATLVQPVGSPLSLECTVEGTSNPNLYWYRQAAGRGLQLLFYSVGIGQISSEVPQNLSASRPQDRQFILSSKKLLLSDSGFYLCAWKAGLNTEAFFGQGTRLTVV.

V and J are TRBV28 and TRBJ1-2; D unresolved. The V end lost 6 bases, the J end lost 6 bases, and 11 bases lay between the germline ends. This CDR3 is 12 amino acids long. CDR1 is MDHEN, CDR2 SYDVKM, per germline. The CDR3 protein is CASSRPGHGYTF. CDR3 in DNA: TGTGCCAGCAGCCGCCCGGGCCATGGCTACACCTTC.

This chain connects TRBV4-2 to TRBJ2-5, with 9 bases fitting TRBD1. Germline V CDR1 and CDR2: LGHNA, YNFKEQ. The CDR3 contains 17 residues. Trimming removed 1 base from V and 3 bases from J; junction bases left unmatched: 9. CDR3 region: CASSQGPGQGWEETQYF. The CDR3 region has the DNA TGTGCCAGCAGCCAAGGACCGGGACAGGGTTGGGAAGAGACCCAGTACTTC.

The V and J genes are TRBV30 and TRBJ2-7; 8 nucleotides align to TRBD1. This CDR3 is 14 amino acids long. V shed 0 bases and J 2 bases; nucleotides not matched to a gene: 3. The germline V gene encodes CDR1 GTSNPN and CDR2 SVGIG (reference sequence). CDR3: CAWSVARGPYEQYF. CDR3 nucleotide sequence: TGTGCCTGGAGTGTAGCCAGGGGGCCCTACGAGCAGTACTTC.